A selection of T cell receptor beta chains follows, all from one sample in a study of T-cell reconstitution after alpha-beta-depleted transplantation in children. MiXCR, run by TCRdb on the PCR reads, gives a single entry per CDR3 protein. Among a few hundred thousand distinct CDR3 sequences listed, 10% to 15% were seen once. This sample comprised PBMCs, mostly from graft donor cells, obtained 360 days after TCRalphabeta/CD19-depleted stem cell transplant. Receptor source: a male patient between 5 and 17 years old who had a stem cell transplant for acute myeloid leukemia, so the T cells may come from the graft donor. Both conserved end residues are part of each CDR3.

TRBV27 | CASSSTRLSDIQYF
TRBV28 | CASSLRQGPLRTQYF
TRBV27 | CASGWGSTYEQYF
TRBV20-1 | CSARDYRSSTDTQYF
TRBV28 | CASSPSHLATDTQYF
TRBV7-3 | CASSFGLLSSTDTQYF
TRBV28 | CASTLRQSNQPQHF
TRBV11-2 | CASSRSGQYYEQYF
TRBV29-1 | CSASFRLPGLAIYEQFF
TRBV12-3/TRBV12-4 | CASSSGASNQPQHF
TRBV6-1 | CASTPLSLAGLYEQYF
TRBV20-1 | CSATRGVKAYEQYF
TRBV9 | CASSSRIGRVNEQFF
TRBV3-1 | CASGGGASYEQYF